This paragraph reports one TCR beta chain. The antigen is not known. The sample belongs to a study of T cell responses to AZD1222 COVID-19 vaccine. Study-wide points: Just a handful of AZD1222 recipients tested seropositive at baseline.

Clones were read by immunoSEQ multiplex PCR, and TCRdb kept only the in-frame ones, dropping some. The sample lists 140,000 to 150,000 clones; 75% to 85% were seen once. V dropped 4 bases and J dropped 4; count of bases not matched to a gene: 9. The CDR3 is 15 amino acids. Germline values: CDR1 KGHSH, CDR2 LQKENI. This sequence joins TRBV18 and TRBJ1-1; TRBD1 matches at 7 bases. The clonotype originates from an adult in good health. Sequenced material: peripheral blood, taken on day 0 of MenACWY control vaccination. The CDR3 is CASSLHGQASTEAFF. The CDR3 bases are TGTGCCAGCTCACTCCACGGACAGGCGTCCACTGAAGCTTTCTTT.